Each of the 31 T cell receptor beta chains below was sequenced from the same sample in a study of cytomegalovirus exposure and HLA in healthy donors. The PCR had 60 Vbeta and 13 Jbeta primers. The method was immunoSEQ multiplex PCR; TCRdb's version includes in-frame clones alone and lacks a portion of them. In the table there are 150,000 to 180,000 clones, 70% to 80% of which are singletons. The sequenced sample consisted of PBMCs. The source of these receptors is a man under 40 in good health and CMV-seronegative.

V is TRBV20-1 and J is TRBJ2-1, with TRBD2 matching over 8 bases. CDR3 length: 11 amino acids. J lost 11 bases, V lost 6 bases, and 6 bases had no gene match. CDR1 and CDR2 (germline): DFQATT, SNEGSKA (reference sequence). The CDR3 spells CSAGSGGQQFF. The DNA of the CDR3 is TGCAGTGCAGGGAGCGGGGGTCAGCAGTTCTTC.

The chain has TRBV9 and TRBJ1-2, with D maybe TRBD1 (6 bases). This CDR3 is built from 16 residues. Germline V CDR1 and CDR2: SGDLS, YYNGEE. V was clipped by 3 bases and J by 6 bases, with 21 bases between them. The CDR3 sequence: CASSAMYTTGPDGYTF. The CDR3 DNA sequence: TGTGCCAGCAGCGCAATGTACACTACAGGGCCCGATGGCTACACCTTC.

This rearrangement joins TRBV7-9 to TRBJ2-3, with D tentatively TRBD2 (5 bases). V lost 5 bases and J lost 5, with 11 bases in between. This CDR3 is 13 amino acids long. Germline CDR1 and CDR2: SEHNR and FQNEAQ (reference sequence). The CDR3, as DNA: TGTGCCAGCAGCCCTCCGGGAATAGATACGCAGTATTTT. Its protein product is CASSPPGIDTQYF.

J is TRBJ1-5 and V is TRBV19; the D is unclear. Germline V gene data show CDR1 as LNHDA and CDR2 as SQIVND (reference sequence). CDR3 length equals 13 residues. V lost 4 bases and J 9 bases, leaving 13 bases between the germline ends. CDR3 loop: CASSTVRSGPQHF. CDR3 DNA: TGTGCCAGTAGTACGGTCAGATCGGGGCCCCAGCATTTT.

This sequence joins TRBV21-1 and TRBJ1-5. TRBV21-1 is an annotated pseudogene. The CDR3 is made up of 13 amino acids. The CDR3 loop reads CASMGGGVQPQHF. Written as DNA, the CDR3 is TGTGCCAGCATGGGAGGGGGGGTTCAGCCCCAGCATTTT.

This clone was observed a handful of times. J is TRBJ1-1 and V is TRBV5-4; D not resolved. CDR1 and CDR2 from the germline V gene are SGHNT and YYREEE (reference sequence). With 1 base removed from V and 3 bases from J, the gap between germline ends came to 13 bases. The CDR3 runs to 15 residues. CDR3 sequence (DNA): TGTGCCAGCAGCTTGAGTACGACCGGGTACACTGAAGCTTTCTTT. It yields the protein CASSLSTTGYTEAFF. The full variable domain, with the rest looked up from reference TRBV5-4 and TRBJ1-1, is ETGVTQSPTHLIKTRGQQVTLRCSSQSGHNTVSWYQQALGQGPQFIFQYYREEENGRGNFPPRFSGLQFPNYSSELNVNALELDDSALYLCASSLSTTGYTEAFFGQGTRLTVV.

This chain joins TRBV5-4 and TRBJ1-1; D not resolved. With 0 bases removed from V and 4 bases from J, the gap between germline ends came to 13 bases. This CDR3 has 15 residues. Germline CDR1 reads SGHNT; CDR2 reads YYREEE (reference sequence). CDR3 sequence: CASSLAGLEGTEAFF. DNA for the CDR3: TGTGCCAGCAGCTTGGCCGGACTGGAGGGCACTGAAGCTTTCTTT.

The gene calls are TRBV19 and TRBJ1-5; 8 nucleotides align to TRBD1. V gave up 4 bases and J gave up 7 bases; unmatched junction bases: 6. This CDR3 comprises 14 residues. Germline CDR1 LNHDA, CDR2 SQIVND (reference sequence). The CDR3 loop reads CASSTTGGGQPQHF. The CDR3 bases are TGTGCCAGTAGTACTACAGGGGGTGGCCAGCCCCAGCATTTT.

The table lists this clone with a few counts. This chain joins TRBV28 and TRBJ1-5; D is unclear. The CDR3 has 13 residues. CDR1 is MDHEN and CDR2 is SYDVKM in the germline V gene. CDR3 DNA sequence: TGTACAGTATCATCGTCTAGCAATCAGCCCCAGCATTTT. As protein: CTVSSSSNQPQHF.

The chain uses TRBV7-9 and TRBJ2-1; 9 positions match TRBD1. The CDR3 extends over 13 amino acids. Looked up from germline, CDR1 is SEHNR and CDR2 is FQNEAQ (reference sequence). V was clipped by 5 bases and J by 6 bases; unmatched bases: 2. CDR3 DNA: TGTGCCAGCAGCCGGGGACAGGGCAATGAGCAGTTCTTC. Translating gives CASSRGQGNEQFF.

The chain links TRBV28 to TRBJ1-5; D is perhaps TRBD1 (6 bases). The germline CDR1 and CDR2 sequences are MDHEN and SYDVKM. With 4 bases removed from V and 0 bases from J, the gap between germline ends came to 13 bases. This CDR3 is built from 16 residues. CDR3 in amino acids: CASSSGGRDSNQPQHF. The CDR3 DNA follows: TGTGCCAGCAGTTCGGGGGGCCGTGATAGCAATCAGCCCCAGCATTTT.

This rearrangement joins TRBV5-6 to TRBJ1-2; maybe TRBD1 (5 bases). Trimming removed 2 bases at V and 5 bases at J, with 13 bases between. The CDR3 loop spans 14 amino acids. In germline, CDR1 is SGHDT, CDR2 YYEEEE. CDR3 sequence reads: CASSFQGARYGYTF. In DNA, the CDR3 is TGTGCCAGCAGCTTCCAGGGCGCGAGATATGGCTACACCTTC. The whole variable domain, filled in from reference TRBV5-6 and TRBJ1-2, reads DAGVTQSPTHLIKTRGQQVTLRCSPKSGHDTVSWYQQALGQGPQFIFQYYEEEERQRGNFPDRFSGHQFPNYSSELNVNALLLGDSALYLCASSFQGARYGYTFGSGTRLTVV.

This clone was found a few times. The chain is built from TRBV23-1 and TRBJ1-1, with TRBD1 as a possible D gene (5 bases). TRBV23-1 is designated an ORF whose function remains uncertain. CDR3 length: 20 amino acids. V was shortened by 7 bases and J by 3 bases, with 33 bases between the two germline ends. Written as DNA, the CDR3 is TGCGCCAGCATATCTAAACCGAGGCCTGGGGCAAGTTCCGGGCACACTGAAGCTTTCTTT. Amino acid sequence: CASISKPRPGASSGHTEAFF.

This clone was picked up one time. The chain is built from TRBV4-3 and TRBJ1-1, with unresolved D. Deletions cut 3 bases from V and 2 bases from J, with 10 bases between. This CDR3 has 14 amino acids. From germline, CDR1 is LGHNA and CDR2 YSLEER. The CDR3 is CASSHSGGNTEAFF. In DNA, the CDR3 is TGCGCCAGCAGCCACTCGGGAGGAAACACTGAAGCTTTCTTT.

CDR3 sequence reads: CASSWLTSGGENEQFF. DNA for the CDR3: TGTGCCAGCAGCTGGCTGACTAGCGGGGGAGAGAATGAGCAGTTCTTC. V is TRBV7-3 and J is TRBJ2-1, with 12 positions matching TRBD2. Germline V gene lookup returns CDR1 SGHTA and CDR2 FQGTGA. The trim removed 4 bases at V and 7 bases at J, leaving 8 bases unmatched. The CDR3 sequence is 16 residues long.

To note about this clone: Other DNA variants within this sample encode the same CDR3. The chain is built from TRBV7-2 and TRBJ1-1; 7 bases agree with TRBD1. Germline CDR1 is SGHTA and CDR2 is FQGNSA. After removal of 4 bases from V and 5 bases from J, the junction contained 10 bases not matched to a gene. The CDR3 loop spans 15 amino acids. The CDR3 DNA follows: TGTGCCAGCAGCTCGGATACACAGGACAGGACTGAAGCTTTCTTT. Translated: CASSSDTQDRTEAFF.

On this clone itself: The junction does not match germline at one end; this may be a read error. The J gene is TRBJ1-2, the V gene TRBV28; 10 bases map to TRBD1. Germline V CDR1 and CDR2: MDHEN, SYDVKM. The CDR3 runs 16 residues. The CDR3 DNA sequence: TGTGCCAGCAGTTTCTCGGACAGGGGGAGCGGCTATGGCTACCCCTTC. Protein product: CASSFSDRGSGYGYPF.

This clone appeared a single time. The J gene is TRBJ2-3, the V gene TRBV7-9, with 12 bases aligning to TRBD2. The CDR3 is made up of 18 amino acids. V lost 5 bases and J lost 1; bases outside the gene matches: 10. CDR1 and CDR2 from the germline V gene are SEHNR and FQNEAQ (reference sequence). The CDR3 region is CASSATSGGPLGTDTQYF. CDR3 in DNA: TGTGCCAGCAGCGCGACTAGCGGGGGTCCCCTTGGCACAGATACGCAGTATTTT.

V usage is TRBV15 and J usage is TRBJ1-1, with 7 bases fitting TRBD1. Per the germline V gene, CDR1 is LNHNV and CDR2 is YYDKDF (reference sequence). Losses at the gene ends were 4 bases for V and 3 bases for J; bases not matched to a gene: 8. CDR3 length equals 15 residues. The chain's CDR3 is CATSMTAGQYTEAFF. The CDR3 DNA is TGTGCCACCAGCATGACTGCGGGACAGTACACTGAAGCTTTCTTT.

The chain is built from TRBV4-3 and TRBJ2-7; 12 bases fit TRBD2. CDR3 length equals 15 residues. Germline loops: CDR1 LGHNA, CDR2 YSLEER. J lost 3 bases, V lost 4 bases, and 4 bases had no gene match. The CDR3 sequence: CASSPGLAGHYEQYF. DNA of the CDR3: TGCGCCAGCAGCCCCGGACTAGCGGGGCACTACGAGCAGTACTTC.

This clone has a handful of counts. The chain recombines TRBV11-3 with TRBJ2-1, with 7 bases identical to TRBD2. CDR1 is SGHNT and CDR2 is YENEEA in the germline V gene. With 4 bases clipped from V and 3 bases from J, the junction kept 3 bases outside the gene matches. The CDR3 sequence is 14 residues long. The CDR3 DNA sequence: TGTGCCAGCAGCTCGGGGGGTAACTACAATGAGCAGTTCTTC. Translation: CASSSGGNYNEQFF.

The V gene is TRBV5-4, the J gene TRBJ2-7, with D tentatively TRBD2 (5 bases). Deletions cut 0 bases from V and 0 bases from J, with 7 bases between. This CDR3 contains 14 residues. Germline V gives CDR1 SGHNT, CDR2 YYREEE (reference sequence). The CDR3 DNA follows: TGTGCCAGCAGCTTGGAGGGAGCCTCCTACGAGCAGTACTTC. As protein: CASSLEGASYEQYF.

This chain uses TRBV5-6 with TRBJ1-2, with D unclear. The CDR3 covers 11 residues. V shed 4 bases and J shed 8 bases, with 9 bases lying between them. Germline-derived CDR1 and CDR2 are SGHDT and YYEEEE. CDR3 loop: CASSAGAGYTF. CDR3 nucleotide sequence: TGTGCCAGCAGCGCGGGAGCCGGCTACACCTTC.

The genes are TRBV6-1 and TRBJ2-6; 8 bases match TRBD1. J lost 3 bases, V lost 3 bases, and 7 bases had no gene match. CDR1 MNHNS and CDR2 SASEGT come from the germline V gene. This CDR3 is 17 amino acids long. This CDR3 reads CASSDGTGADGANVLTF. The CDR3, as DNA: TGTGCCAGCAGTGACGGGACAGGAGCGGATGGGGCCAACGTCCTGACTTTC.

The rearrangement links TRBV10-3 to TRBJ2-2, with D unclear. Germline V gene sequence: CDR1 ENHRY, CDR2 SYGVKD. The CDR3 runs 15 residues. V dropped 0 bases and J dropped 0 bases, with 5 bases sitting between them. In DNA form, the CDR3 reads TGTGCCATCAGTGAGTCGTACTCGAACACCGGGGAGCTGTTTTTT. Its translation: CAISESYSNTGELFF.

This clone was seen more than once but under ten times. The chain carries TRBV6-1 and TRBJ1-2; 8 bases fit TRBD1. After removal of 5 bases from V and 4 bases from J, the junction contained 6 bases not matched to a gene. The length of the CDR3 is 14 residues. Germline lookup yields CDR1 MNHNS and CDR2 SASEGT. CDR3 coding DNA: TGTGCCAGCAGTACCCGGACAGGGAGCTATGGCTACACCTTC. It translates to CASSTRTGSYGYTF.

The CDR3 DNA reads TGTGCCAGCAGTGAGAAGGCAGGGATTGTAGTGAACACTGAAGCTTTCTTT. It specifies CASSEKAGIVVNTEAFF. The rearrangement uses TRBV2 and TRBJ1-1, with a weak D call TRBD1 (5 bases). The ends were cut back, 3 bases at V and 0 bases at J, with 17 bases in the middle. The CDR3 is made up of 17 amino acids. From germline, CDR1 is SNHLY and CDR2 FYNNEI.

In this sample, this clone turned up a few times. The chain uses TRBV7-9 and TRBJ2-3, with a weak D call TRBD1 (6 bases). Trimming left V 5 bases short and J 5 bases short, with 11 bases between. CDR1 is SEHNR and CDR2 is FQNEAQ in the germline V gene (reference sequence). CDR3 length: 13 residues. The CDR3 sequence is CASSLVQGDTQYF. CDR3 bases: TGTGCCAGCAGCCTCGTACAGGGAGATACGCAGTATTTT.

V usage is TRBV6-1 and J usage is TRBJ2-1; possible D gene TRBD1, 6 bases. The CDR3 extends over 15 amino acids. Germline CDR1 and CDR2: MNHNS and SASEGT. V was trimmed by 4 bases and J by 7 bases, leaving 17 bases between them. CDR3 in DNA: TGTGCCAGCAGTGGGGGGCAGGGGAGATTGAATGAGCAGTTCTTC. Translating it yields CASSGGQGRLNEQFF.

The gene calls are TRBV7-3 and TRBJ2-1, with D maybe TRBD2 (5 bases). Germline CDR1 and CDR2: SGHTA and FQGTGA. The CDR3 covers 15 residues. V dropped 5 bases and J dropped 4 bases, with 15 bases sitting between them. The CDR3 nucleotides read TGTGCCAGCAGCCCGGGATTTGCCCTTTACAATGAGCAGTTCTTC. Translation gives CASSPGFALYNEQFF. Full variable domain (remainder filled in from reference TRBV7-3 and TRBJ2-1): GAGVSQTPSNKVTEKGKYVELRCDPISGHTALYWYRQSLGQGPEFLIYFQGTGAADDSGLPNDRFFAVRPEGSVSTLKIQRTERGDSAVYLCASSPGFALYNEQFFGPGTRLTVL.

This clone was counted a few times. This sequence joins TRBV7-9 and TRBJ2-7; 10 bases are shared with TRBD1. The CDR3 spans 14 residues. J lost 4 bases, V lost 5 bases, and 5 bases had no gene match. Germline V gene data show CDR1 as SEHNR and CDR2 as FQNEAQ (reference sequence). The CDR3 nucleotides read TGTGCCAGCAGCCCGTGGGACAGGGGATACGAGCAGTACTTC. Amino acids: CASSPWDRGYEQYF.